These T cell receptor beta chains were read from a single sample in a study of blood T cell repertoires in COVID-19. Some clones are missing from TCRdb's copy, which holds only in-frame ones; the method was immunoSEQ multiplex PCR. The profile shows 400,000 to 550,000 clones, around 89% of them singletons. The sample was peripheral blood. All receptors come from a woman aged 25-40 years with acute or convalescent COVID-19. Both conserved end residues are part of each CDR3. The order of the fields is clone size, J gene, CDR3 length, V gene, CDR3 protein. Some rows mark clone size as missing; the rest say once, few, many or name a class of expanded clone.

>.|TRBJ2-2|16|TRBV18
CASSPWGQGAGGELFF
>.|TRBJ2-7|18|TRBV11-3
CASSLDLVRGGPRDEQYF
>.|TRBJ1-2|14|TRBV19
CASSPRTGGLGYTF
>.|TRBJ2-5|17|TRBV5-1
CASSLDAVGSAKETQYF
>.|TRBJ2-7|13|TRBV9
CASSIQESYEQYF
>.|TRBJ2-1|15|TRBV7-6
CASTRAGSENNEQFF
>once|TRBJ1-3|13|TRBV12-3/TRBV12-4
CASSPTPFNTIYF
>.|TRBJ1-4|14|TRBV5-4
CASSSFATNEKLFF
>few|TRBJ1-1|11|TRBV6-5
CASRRQYEAFF
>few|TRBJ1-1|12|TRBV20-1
CSASRGGTEAFF
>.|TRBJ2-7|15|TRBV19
CASSTGTGAKYEQYF
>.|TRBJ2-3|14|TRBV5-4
CASSSATGDDTQYF
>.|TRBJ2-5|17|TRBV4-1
CASSQGITSGGQETQYF
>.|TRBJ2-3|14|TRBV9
CASSVGVSTDTQYF
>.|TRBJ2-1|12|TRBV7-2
CASSLAVAGPFF
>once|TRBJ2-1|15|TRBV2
CASSEIRSSGHEQFF
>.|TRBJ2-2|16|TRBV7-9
CASSPGPGGNTGELFF
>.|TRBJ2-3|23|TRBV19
CASSIVWVRDRVLDTTVQDTQYF
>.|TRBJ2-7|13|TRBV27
CASSPNFSYEQYF
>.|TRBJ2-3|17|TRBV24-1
CATSDRLAGGATDTQYF
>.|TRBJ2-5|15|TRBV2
CASSFDRGSRETQYF
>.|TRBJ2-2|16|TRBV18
CASSPSSGGASGELFF
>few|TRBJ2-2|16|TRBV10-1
CASSESGVTNTGELFF
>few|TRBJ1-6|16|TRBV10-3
CAISDQNRGWESPLHF
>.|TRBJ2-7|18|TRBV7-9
CASSLKLGRAGTSYEQYF
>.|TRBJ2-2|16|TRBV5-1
CASSSTGDNMAGELFF